This section outlines one T cell receptor (beta chain) sequence together with its context. No count is recorded, yet this clonotype rates as medium-sized (0.01 to 0.1%) from its frequency. The antigen it binds to is not known. The donors whose samples were sequenced had carbamazepine-induced Stevens-Johnson syndrome or toxic epidermal necrolysis (CBZ-SJS/TEN). Peripheral blood repertoires were obtained from CBZ-SJS/TEN patients of Han Chinese (roughly five) and European (six) origin. To search for drug-specific clonotypes, the T cell receptor repertoires of patients with drug-induced severe cutaneous adverse reactions were profiled by next-generation sequencing. The RNA source was either peripheral blood mononuclear cells or blister cells from skin lesions. The data stem from a study of T cells in severe cutaneous drug reactions (dated by TCRdb to between 2018 and 2021). Notes on the research overall: Between 2011 and 2018, patients were recruited from Taiwan, Thailand and a European registry network. The study combined bulk TCR sequencing with single-cell sequencing, quantitative PCR validation, functional assays and transgenic mouse experiments. Biological samples, such as blister fluids/cells and PBMC, were collected from patients during the acute or recovery stage. Libraries were prepared using iRepertoire multiplex PCR, and a comparison was cited by the authors in which similar capture of abundant clonotypes was shown across iRepertoire and 5' RACE methods with or without UMI. The culprit drug was assigned using the Naranjo algorithm and the ALDEN drug causality algorithm. Enrollment was limited to patients whose SJS/TEN or DRESS diagnosis was probable or definite according to RegiSCAR criteria.

Results the study describes overall, beyond this receptor: The authors stated that further study is still needed to find out whether the public TCR applies more generally to SJS/TEN caused by other drugs. A public TCRbeta CDR3 was found in all seven CBZ-SJS/TEN blister samples (mean around 15%) but was undetectable or scarce in tolerant-control and healthy-donor PBMC. CBZ-SJS/TEN patients showed strongly increased TRBV12-4 usage, with averages of roughly 30% in blister cells and approximately 5.2% in PBMC.

From its cysteine to its phenylalanine, the CDR3 spans 11 amino acids. There is no recorded DNA. CDR1 and CDR2, looked up from the germline V gene, are SNHLY and FYNNEI. For both bulk and single-cell sequencing, libraries were prepared with the iRepertoire multiplex PCR system and TCR subtype-specific primers. Bulk TCR beta libraries were generated by multiplex PCR with primers targeting V, D and J gene regions. Roughly 100-500 ng of RNA per sample served as input for bulk TCR library preparation. An Illumina MiSeq was used to sequence the bulk TCR beta amplicons. As for how the authors treated the data: Sample misassignments and low-quality sequencing reads were removed through quality control steps. CDR3 was defined as the amino acids between the V-gene Y[YFLI]C motif and the J-segment [FW]GXGT motif. CDR3 clonotypes and TRBV and TRBJ gene assignments were based on the IMGT database. For each sample, TRBV expression was normalized against the mean for the same gene in PBMC from around 45 healthy donors. TCRdb reprocessed the reads, so every CDR3 protein sequence counts as one entry and DNA is not shown. The authors' filters were not applied to this entry. The table for this sample records around 20,000 distinct CDR3 sequences. About 7.8% of the sample rests with the top ten.

Recombination joined TRBV2 with TRBJ2-3. Sequencing input: PBMCs. This receptor was obtained from a human donor with toxic epidermal necrolysis, a severe cutaneous drug reaction. The CDR3 has the sequence CASCRADTQYF.